Following are 25 T cell receptor beta chains from one sample sequenced in a study of blood T cells in healthy people across ages. Sample-barcoded 5' priming and a J-beta primer mix drove a second PCR of roughly 6 to 12 cycles. TCRdb re-analysed the 5' RACE reads in MiXCR, keeping a single row per CDR3 protein. The table lists around 990,000 distinct CDR3 sequences, 35% to 40% of them singletons, with 13% in the top ten. The sample taken for sequencing was blood. These receptors all stem from a man between 18 and 29 years old in good health.

This clonotype was counted a few times. The J gene is TRBJ1-4, the V gene TRBV6-6; 8 bases are shared with TRBD1. Trimming at V came to 3 bases and at J to 10 bases, leaving 7 bases not matched to a gene. The CDR3 consists of 14 residues. Germline assignment: CDR1 MNHNY and CDR2 SVGAGI (reference sequence). The CDR3 DNA sequence: TGTGCCAGCAGTTATCAGGGGGCTGCCGGAAAACTGTTTTTT. This codes for CASSYQGAAGKLFF.

The rearrangement joins TRBV4-1 to TRBJ2-7; the match to TRBD1 covers 9 bases. The CDR3 has 15 residues. Germline CDR1 is MGHRA and CDR2 is YSYEKL. V dropped 1 base and J dropped 6; count of bases not matched to a gene: 7. The CDR3 here is CASSQAGTGFGEQYF. DNA of the CDR3: TGCGCCAGCAGCCAAGCGGGGACAGGGTTTGGCGAGCAGTACTTC.

This clonotype turned up a few times. In DNA, the CDR3 is TGCAGTGCTAGTGGGGGACAGGGGTTTTGGAGCAATCAGCCCCAGCATTTT. This gives the protein CSASGGQGFWSNQPQHF. The V and J genes are TRBV20-1 and TRBJ1-5; 10 bases map to TRBD1. The CDR3 runs 17 residues. The germline gives CDR1 DFQATT, CDR2 SNEGSKA (reference sequence). The ends lost 3 bases at V and 1 base at J; junction bases unmatched: 9.

Many counts were recorded for this clonotype. J is TRBJ2-3 and V is TRBV10-3, with 7 bases fitting TRBD1. The CDR3 runs to 15 residues. Germline CDR1 reads ENHRY; CDR2 reads SYGVKD. Unmatched junction bases numbered 7, after V lost 3 bases and J lost 4 bases. This chain's CDR3 is CAISDGQALPDTQYF. CDR3 nucleotides: TGTGCCATCAGTGATGGACAGGCCCTCCCAGATACGCAGTATTTT.

The chain combines TRBV27 with TRBJ1-5; weak D call: TRBD1 (5 bases). Germline V CDR1 and CDR2: MNHEY, SMNVEV (reference sequence). The CDR3 is made up of 15 amino acids. The ends were cut back, 7 bases at V and 7 bases at J, with 20 bases in the middle. In DNA, the CDR3 is TGTGCCAGCAAGATGGCAGGCGTCGGGGGGCAGCCCCAGCATTTT. This codes for CASKMAGVGGQPQHF.

DNA for the CDR3: TGTGCCAGCAGCCCTAGGGGGCGCGGCACCATAGATACGCAGTATTTT. This sequence encodes CASSPRGRGTIDTQYF. The chain is built from TRBV7-6 and TRBJ2-3; 7 bases match TRBD1. J gave up 5 bases and V 5 bases, and 13 bases lay outside the gene matches. CDR3 length: 16 residues. CDR1 and CDR2 (germline): SGHVS, FNYEAQ.

The genes are TRBV2 and TRBJ1-3, with D uncertain. Trimming took off 6 bases at V and 0 bases at J, with 9 bases between the two ends. Per the germline V gene, CDR1 is SNHLY and CDR2 is FYNNEI. CDR3 length: 14 amino acids. The CDR3: CASRAGDSGNTIYF. The CDR3 region has the DNA TGTGCCAGCAGGGCGGGAGACTCTGGAAACACCATATATTTT.

The V and J genes are TRBV29-1 and TRBJ2-2; a possible D gene is TRBD1 (6 bases). The CDR3 contains 12 residues. Germline CDR1 and CDR2: SQVTM and ANQGSEA. V was trimmed by 1 base and J by 12 bases, leaving 12 bases between them. CDR3 DNA: TGCAGCGTTGAAGTAGGTCAGGGGAAGCTGTTTTTT. This translates into CSVEVGQGKLFF.

J is TRBJ1-4 and V is TRBV6-7; D is perhaps TRBD1 (6 bases). TRBV6-7 is an ORF, with its function uncertain. Trimming took off 2 bases at V and 0 bases at J, with 13 bases between the two ends. The CDR3 is 17 residues long. The CDR3 loop reads CASSYRTGGSTNEKLFF. The CDR3 DNA is TGTGCCAGCAGTTACCGTACGGGGGGCTCAACTAATGAAAAACTGTTTTTT.

The gene calls are TRBV4-2 and TRBJ1-2; 9 bases fit TRBD1. Germline CDR1 reads LGHNA; CDR2 reads YNFKEQ. The CDR3 is 14 amino acids. Trimming took 0 bases from V and 7 from J; bases not matched to a gene: 3. The CDR3 DNA reads as TGTGCCAGCAGCCAAGAACAGGGGGCGGCTGGCTACACCTTC. Its protein is CASSQEQGAAGYTF.

The rearrangement uses TRBV4-1 and TRBJ1-1; D not resolved. The CDR3 sequence is 14 residues long. V dropped 3 bases and J dropped 0 bases, with 8 bases sitting between them. CDR1 is MGHRA and CDR2 is YSYEKL in the germline V gene. The CDR3 reads CASSQVRMNTEAFF. Here the CDR3 DNA reads TGCGCCAGCAGCCAGGTCCGGATGAACACTGAAGCTTTCTTT.

The V gene is TRBV5-1, the J gene TRBJ2-2; 8 bases are shared with TRBD1. The CDR3 has 14 amino acids. V dropped 6 bases and J dropped 2; count of bases not matched to a gene: 3. Germline assignment: CDR1 SGHRS and CDR2 YFSETQ. CDR3 DNA: TGCGCCAGCATCGGGACAGGCAACACCGGGGAGCTGTTTTTT. Translation gives CASIGTGNTGELFF. The whole variable domain, remainder taken from reference TRBV5-1 and TRBJ2-2, is KAGVTQTPRYLIKTRGQQVTLSCSPISGHRSVSWYQQTPGQGLQFLFEYFSETQRNKGNFPGRFSGRQFSNSRSEMNVSTLELGDSALYLCASIGTGNTGELFFGEGSRLTVL.

The V and J genes are TRBV4-1 and TRBJ1-5, with TRBD1 as a possible D gene (6 bases). The CDR3 length is 14 residues. Germline V gene lookup returns CDR1 MGHRA and CDR2 YSYEKL. The ends were cut back, 3 bases at V and 6 bases at J, with 12 bases in the middle. DNA of the CDR3: TGCGCCAGCAGCCACGGTCGCAGGGGTCAGCCCCAGCATTTT. Translation: CASSHGRRGQPQHF.

This clonotype was seen more than once but under ten times. V and J are TRBV5-5 and TRBJ2-5; D may be TRBD1 or TRBD2 (5 bases each). Germline assignment: CDR1 SGHKS and CDR2 YYEKEE (reference sequence). The CDR3 has 15 amino acids. Trimming stripped 9 bases from V and 2 bases from J, with 20 bases between. CDR3 coding DNA: TGTGCCACCGGGAAGGTTCCGGGGCATCAAGAGACCCAGTACTTC. Protein: CATGKVPGHQETQYF.

The V call is TRBV7-9, the J call TRBJ1-1; D gene unclear. Germline CDR1 is SEHNR and CDR2 is FQNEAQ (reference sequence). The CDR3 is made up of 11 amino acids. The V gene lost 5 bases and the J gene lost 7 bases, with 8 bases spanning the gap. The CDR3 DNA reads TGTGCCAGCAGCCGAAATTTTGAAGCTTTCTTT. It yields the protein CASSRNFEAFF.

This clonotype was detected only a few times. This rearrangement joins TRBV7-2 to TRBJ1-1; D is perhaps TRBD1 (5 bases). V was trimmed by 0 bases and J by 4 bases, leaving 12 bases between them. This CDR3 is 15 amino acids long. CDR1 and CDR2 from the germline V gene are SGHTA and FQGNSA. The CDR3 DNA reads as TGTGCCAGCAGCTTAGCGCAACAGGTTCCCACTGAAGCTTTCTTT. Protein: CASSLAQQVPTEAFF.

V gene TRBV12-3 or TRBV12-4 combines with J gene TRBJ1-1; no clear D gene. V was clipped by 7 bases and J by 1 base, with 7 bases between them. The CDR3 covers 12 residues. This chain's CDR3 is CASTPGNTEAFF. In nucleotides, the CDR3 is TGTGCCAGCACCCCCGGGAACACTGAAGCTTTCTTT.

This clonotype was observed a handful of times. The chain carries TRBV27 and TRBJ1-2; D perhaps matches TRBD1 (5 bases). CDR1 is MNHEY and CDR2 is SMNVEV in the germline V gene (reference sequence). V was clipped by 8 bases and J by 6 bases, with 25 bases between them. The CDR3 is made up of 16 amino acids. The CDR3 nucleotides read TGTGCCAGCCGCCTGAGACGGGACCTTTTTGGGCATGGCTACACCTTC. It encodes CASRLRRDLFGHGYTF.

The rearrangement uses TRBV19 and TRBJ1-5; 7 bases align to TRBD1. The CDR3 totals 15 residues. Trimming took 8 bases from V and 1 from J; bases not matched to a gene: 8. Germline-derived CDR1 and CDR2 are LNHDA and SQIVND (reference sequence). The CDR3 loop is CASSPGGESNQPQHF. CDR3 nucleotide sequence: TGTGCCAGTTCCCCAGGGGGAGAGAGCAATCAGCCCCAGCATTTT.

This clonotype was recorded a few times. The chain combines TRBV4-3 with TRBJ1-1, with 10 bases that match TRBD1. Germline CDR1 reads LGHNA; CDR2 reads YSLEER. The CDR3 length is 15 residues. V was clipped by 6 bases and J by 11 bases; unmatched bases: 15. CDR3 amino acids: CASSRQGAQPQGAFF. The CDR3 DNA reads TGCGCCAGCAGTCGACAGGGGGCGCAACCTCAAGGGGCTTTCTTT.

This clonotype has only one observation. The genes are TRBV25-1 and TRBJ1-2; a possible D gene is TRBD1 (6 bases). The CDR3 extends over 15 amino acids. Trimming took off 4 bases at V and 0 bases at J, with 12 bases between the two ends. From germline, CDR1 is MGHDK and CDR2 SYGVNS. DNA of the CDR3: TGTGCCAGCAGTGGCAAACAGGGACCTAACTATGGCTACACCTTC. Encoded protein: CASSGKQGPNYGYTF.

The genes are TRBV9 and TRBJ1-1; possibly TRBD1 for D (5 bases). The ends were cut back, 1 base at V and 0 bases at J, with 13 bases in the middle. CDR1 SGDLS and CDR2 YYNGEE come from the germline V gene. The CDR3 length is 16 residues. The CDR3 coding sequence is TGTGCCAGCAGCGTATCTGCAGGGAGAATGAACACTGAAGCTTTCTTT. It encodes CASSVSAGRMNTEAFF.

This chain links TRBV4-2 with TRBJ2-4; D tentatively fits TRBD1 or TRBD2 (6 bases each). The V gene's germline CDR1 is LGHNA and CDR2 YNFKEQ. V gave up 3 bases and J gave up 0 bases, with 12 bases separating them. This CDR3 has 16 residues. This chain's CDR3 is CASSHTRGVAKNIQYF. The CDR3 coding sequence is TGTGCCAGCAGCCATACAAGGGGGGTAGCCAAAAACATTCAGTACTTC.

This clonotype was picked up a small number of times. The chain employs TRBV7-2 and TRBJ2-4; 7 nucleotides align to TRBD1. From germline, CDR1 is SGHTA and CDR2 FQGNSA. V lost 0 bases to trimming and J lost 2 bases; unmatched junction nucleotides: 4. The CDR3 has 16 amino acids. The CDR3, as DNA: TGTGCCAGCAGCTTAGCAGGGGGCCTAACCAAAAACATTCAGTACTTC. Protein: CASSLAGGLTKNIQYF.

Details on this clonotype: An end of the junction does not agree with germline; a read error may underlie this. This chain connects TRBV4-3 to TRBJ1-1; D is uncertain. The CDR3 consists of 14 residues. The germline CDR1 and CDR2 sequences are LGHNA and YSLEER. The CDR3 DNA reads as TGCGCCGGCAGCCAAGATCCTCCCCGGGGTGAAGCTTTCTTT. Translation: CAGSQDPPRGEAFF.